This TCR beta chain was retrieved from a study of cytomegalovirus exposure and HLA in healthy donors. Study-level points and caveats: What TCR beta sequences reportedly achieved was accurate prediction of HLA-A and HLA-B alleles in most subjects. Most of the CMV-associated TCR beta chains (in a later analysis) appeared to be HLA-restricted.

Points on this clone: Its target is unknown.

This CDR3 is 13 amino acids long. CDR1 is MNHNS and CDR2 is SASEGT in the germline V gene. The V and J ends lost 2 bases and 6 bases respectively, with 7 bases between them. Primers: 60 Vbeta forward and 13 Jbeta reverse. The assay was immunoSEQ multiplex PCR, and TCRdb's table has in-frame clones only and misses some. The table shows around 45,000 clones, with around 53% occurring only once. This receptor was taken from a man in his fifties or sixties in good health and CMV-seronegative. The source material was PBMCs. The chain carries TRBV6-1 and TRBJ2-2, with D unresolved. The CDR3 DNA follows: TGTGCCAGCAGTGAAATTGGCTCCGGGGAGCTGTTTTTT. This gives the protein CASSEIGSGELFF.